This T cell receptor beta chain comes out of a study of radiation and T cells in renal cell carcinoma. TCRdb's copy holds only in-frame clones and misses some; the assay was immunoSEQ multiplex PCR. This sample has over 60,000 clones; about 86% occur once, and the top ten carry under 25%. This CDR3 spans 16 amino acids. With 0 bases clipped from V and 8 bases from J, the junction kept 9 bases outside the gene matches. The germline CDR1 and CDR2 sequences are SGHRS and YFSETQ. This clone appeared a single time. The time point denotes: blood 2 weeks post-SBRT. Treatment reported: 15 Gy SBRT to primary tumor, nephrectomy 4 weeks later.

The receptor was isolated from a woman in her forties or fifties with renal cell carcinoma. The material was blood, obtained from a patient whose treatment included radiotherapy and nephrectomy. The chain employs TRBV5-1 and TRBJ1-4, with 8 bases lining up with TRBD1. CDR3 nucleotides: TGCGCCAGCAGCTTGGGTGCTGGGGACAGGAGGGAAAAACTGTTTTTT. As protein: CASSLGAGDRREKLFF.